This section outlines one T cell receptor (beta chain) sequence together with its context. This record comes from a study of blood T cell repertoires in COVID-19. On the study more broadly: Samples representing acute and convalescent COVID-19 were sourced from the United States, Italy and Spain. Sources were T cells, B-cell-depleted T cells, or PBMCs; the material itself was cDNA or gDNA.

As handled by the study authors: Amplification with reference gene primers provided the estimates of nucleated cell counts. Sequencing used immunoSEQ multiplex PCR; TCRdb keeps in-frame clones, though not all of them. The V and J calls and clone size were taken over from that table, and D and trimming were inferred from the DNA. The sample lists some 160,000 clones, over 70% occurring once. CDR3 length: 16 amino acids. Germline V gene data show CDR1 as SGHTA and CDR2 as FQGNSA. The ends lost 1 base at V and 2 bases at J; junction bases unmatched: 3. This receptor was obtained from a man between 50 and 59 years old with active or convalescent COVID-19. This sequence joins TRBV7-2 and TRBJ2-1; 9 bases map to TRBD2. The sample comprised peripheral blood. CDR3 in DNA: TGTGCCAGCAGCTTAGGTAGCGGGAGTCCCTACAATGAGCAGTTCTTC. This translates into CASSLGSGSPYNEQFF.